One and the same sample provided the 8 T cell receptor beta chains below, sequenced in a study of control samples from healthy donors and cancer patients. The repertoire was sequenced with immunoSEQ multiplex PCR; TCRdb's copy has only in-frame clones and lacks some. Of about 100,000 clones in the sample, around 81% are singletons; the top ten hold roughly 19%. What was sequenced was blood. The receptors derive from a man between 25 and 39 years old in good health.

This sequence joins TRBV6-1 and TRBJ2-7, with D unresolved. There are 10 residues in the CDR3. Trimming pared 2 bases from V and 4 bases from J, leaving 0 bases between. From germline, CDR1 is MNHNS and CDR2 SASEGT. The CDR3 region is CASSEYEQYF. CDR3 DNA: TGTGCCAGCAGTGAATACGAGCAGTACTTC.

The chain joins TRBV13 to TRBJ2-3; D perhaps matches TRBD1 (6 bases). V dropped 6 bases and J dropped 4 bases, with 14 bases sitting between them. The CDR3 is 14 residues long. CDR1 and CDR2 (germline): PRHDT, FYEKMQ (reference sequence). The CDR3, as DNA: TGTGCCAGCAGTCGTACAGGGTCCCCAGATACGCAGTATTTT. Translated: CASSRTGSPDTQYF. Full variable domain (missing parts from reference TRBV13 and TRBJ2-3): AAGVIQSPRHLIKEKRETATLKCYPIPRHDTVYWYQQGPGQDPQFLISFYEKMQSDKGSIPDRFSAQQFSDYHSELNMSSLELGDSALYFCASSRTGSPDTQYFGPGTRLTVL.

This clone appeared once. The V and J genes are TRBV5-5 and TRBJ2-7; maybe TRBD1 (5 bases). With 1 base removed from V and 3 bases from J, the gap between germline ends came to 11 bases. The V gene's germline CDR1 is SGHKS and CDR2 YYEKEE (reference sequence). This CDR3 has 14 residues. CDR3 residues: CASSLYGQGYEQYF. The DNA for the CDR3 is TGTGCCAGCAGCTTGTATGGGCAGGGCTACGAGCAGTACTTC. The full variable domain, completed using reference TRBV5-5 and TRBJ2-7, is DAGVTQSPTHLIKTRGQQVTLRCSPISGHKSVSWYQQVLGQGPQFIFQYYEKEERGRGNFPDRFSARQFPNYSSELNVNALLLGDSALYLCASSLYGQGYEQYFGPGTRLTVT.

CDR3 protein: CASSPGLGNTEAFF. The CDR3 coding sequence is TGTGCCAGCAGCCCTGGACTGGGGAACACTGAAGCTTTCTTT. The J gene is TRBJ1-1, the V gene TRBV5-4, with D unclear. The CDR3 runs 14 residues. The V end was cut by 4 bases, the J end by 1 base, with 11 bases between. The germline V gene encodes CDR1 SGHNT and CDR2 YYREEE (reference sequence).

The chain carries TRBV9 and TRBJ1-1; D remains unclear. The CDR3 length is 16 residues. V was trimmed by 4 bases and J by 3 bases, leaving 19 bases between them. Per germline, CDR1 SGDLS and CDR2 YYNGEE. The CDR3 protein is CASSPPDWEGDTEAFF. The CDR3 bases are TGTGCCAGCAGCCCCCCGGATTGGGAGGGCGACACTGAAGCTTTCTTT.

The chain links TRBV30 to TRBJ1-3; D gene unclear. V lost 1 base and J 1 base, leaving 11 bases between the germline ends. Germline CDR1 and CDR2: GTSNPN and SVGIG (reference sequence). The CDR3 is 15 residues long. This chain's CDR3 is CAWSAGGVSGNTIYF. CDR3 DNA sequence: TGTGCCTGGAGTGCCGGCGGGGTTTCTGGAAACACCATATATTTT.

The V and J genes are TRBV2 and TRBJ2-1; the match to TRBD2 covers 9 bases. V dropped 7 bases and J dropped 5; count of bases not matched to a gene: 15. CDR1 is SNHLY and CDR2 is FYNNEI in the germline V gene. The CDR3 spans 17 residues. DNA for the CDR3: TGTGCCAGCAAGCCCCCCGTAGGTCTAGCGGGGAACAATGAGCAGTTCTTC. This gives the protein CASKPPVGLAGNNEQFF.

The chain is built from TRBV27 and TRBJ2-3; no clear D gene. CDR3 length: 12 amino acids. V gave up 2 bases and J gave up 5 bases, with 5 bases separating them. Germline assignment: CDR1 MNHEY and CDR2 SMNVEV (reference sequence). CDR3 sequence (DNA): TGTGCCAGCAGTTTAATGGGAGATACGCAGTATTTT. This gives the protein CASSLMGDTQYF.